These 13 T cell receptor beta chains share one sample of origin, sequenced in a study of beta chain features in type 1 diabetes. Study conclusions and caveats: Shortening that was moderate but significant affected the TCRB CDR3s of Type 1 diabetes patients in all four CD4+ subsets.

The sequenced template was cDNA made from the entire isolated RNA. Sequenced by immunoSEQ multiplex PCR; TCRdb stores in-frame clones only, minus some. Here the sample spans about 150,000 clones, about 9% being singletons. These receptors lack a known antigen. Sequenced sample: central memory CD4+ T cells from blood. All receptors derive from a woman aged 25 to 45 with type 1 diabetes.

The table lists this clone with many counts. This rearrangement joins TRBV18 to TRBJ1-1; D unclear. The V end lost 3 bases, the J end lost 1 base, and 6 bases lay between the germline ends. CDR1 KGHSH and CDR2 LQKENI come from the germline V gene. The length of the CDR3 is 13 residues. The CDR3 nucleotides are TGTGCCAGCTCACCCCAGGCGAACACTGAAGCTTTCTTT. This encodes CASSPQANTEAFF. Based on the CDR3 plus reference TRBV18 and TRBJ1-1, the full variable domain is NAGVMQNPRHLVRRRGQEARLRCSPMKGHSHVYWYRQLPEEGLKFMVYLQKENIIDESGMPKERFSAEFPKEGPSILRIQQVVRGDSAAYFCASSPQANTEAFFGQGTRLTVV.

The sample holds a few counts of this clone. The rearrangement uses TRBV4-2 and TRBJ1-1; 10 bases fit TRBD1. V shed 4 bases, J shed 4 bases, and the junction held 6 bases outside the gene matches. The CDR3 extends over 15 amino acids. Germline CDR1 reads LGHNA; CDR2 reads YNFKEQ. The CDR3 protein is CASSRQTGGITEAFF. The CDR3, as DNA: TGTGCCAGCAGCCGCCAGACAGGGGGCATCACTGAAGCTTTCTTT.

This clone has more than one count but fewer than ten. The chain employs TRBV2 and TRBJ2-3, with D tentatively TRBD2 (6 bases). There are 14 residues in the CDR3. Trimming took 5 bases from V and 4 from J, leaving 13 bases between them. In germline, CDR1 is SNHLY, CDR2 FYNNEI. CDR3 region: CASSSVGGADTQYF. The CDR3 nucleotides are TGTGCCAGCAGTAGTGTAGGAGGGGCAGATACGCAGTATTTT.

This clone showed up just a few times. The V call is TRBV19, the J call TRBJ2-4, with a tentative D call TRBD1 (6 bases). In germline, CDR1 is LNHDA, CDR2 SQIVND (reference sequence). This CDR3 is 14 amino acids long. V dropped 4 bases and J dropped 1 base, with 8 bases sitting between them. In DNA form, the CDR3 reads TGTGCCAGTAGTACCCAGGGGGCCAAAAACATTCAGTACTTC. Translation: CASSTQGAKNIQYF.

The V call is TRBV5-1, the J call TRBJ2-1; D perhaps matches TRBD2 (5 bases). Between the trimmed V and J ends, which lost 5 bases and 3 bases, there was a span of 15 bases. Germline CDR1 and CDR2: SGHRS and YFSETQ. The CDR3 is 15 amino acids. This chain's CDR3 is CASRDGTGYYNEQFF. DNA for the CDR3: TGCGCCAGCAGGGACGGTACGGGGTACTACAATGAGCAGTTCTTC.

The genes are TRBV30 and TRBJ1-2; 7 bases are a match to TRBD1. The V gene end was trimmed by 0 bases and the J gene end by 8 bases; junction bases not matched to a gene: 9. This CDR3 comprises 14 residues. The germline V gene has CDR1 GTSNPN and CDR2 SVGIG (reference sequence). The CDR3 sequence is CAWSVSSTGEGYTF. CDR3 bases: TGTGCCTGGAGTGTCTCCTCCACAGGGGAGGGCTACACCTTC.

This clone came up a few times. The CDR3 sequence: CASTRSEGWETQYF. CDR3 bases: TGTGCCAGCACCCGGTCGGAGGGATGGGAGACCCAGTACTTC. The genes are TRBV11-2 and TRBJ2-5; tentative D call: TRBD2 (6 bases). The germline V and J ends were trimmed by 7 bases and 5 bases, with 17 bases remaining between them. The CDR3 is made up of 14 amino acids. In germline, CDR1 is SGHAT, CDR2 FQNNGV. Full variable domain (rest looked up from reference TRBV11-2 and TRBJ2-5): EAGVAQSPRYKIIEKRQSVAFWCNPISGHATLYWYQQILGQGPKLLIQFQNNGVVDDSQLPKDRFSAERLKGVDSTLKIQPAKLEDSAVYLCASTRSEGWETQYFGPGTRLLVL.

The J gene is TRBJ2-1, the V gene TRBV19; D perhaps matches TRBD2 (6 bases). The CDR3 totals 15 residues. The germline gives CDR1 LNHDA, CDR2 SQIVND (reference sequence). The V and J ends lost 5 bases and 1 base respectively, with 12 bases between them. This chain's CDR3 is CASSSRGTSYNEQFF. The CDR3 DNA sequence: TGTGCCAGTAGTTCCCGCGGGACTTCCTACAATGAGCAGTTCTTC.

V and J are TRBV5-1 and TRBJ1-4, with D possibly being TRBD1 (5 bases). The CDR3 runs to 16 residues. Trimming took 0 bases from V and 3 from J, leaving 12 bases between them. Germline V gene lookup returns CDR1 SGHRS and CDR2 YFSETQ. The CDR3 nucleotides are TGCGCCAGCAGCTTGGTAGGGGAACGGGCTAATGAAAAACTGTTTTTT. As protein: CASSLVGERANEKLFF.

The table lists this clone with a few counts. The CDR3 coding sequence is TGTGCCAGCAGCCGAAGCGGGAGCGATTTGGATACGCAGTATTTT. Its protein is CASSRSGSDLDTQYF. The rearrangement joins TRBV5-4 to TRBJ2-3; 8 positions match TRBD2. Trimming at V came to 4 bases and at J to 6 bases, leaving 10 bases not matched to a gene. This CDR3 is built from 15 residues. Germline CDR1 is SGHNT and CDR2 is YYREEE (reference sequence).

This chain links TRBV6-4 with TRBJ2-1, with 10 bases identical to TRBD2. CDR1 and CDR2 (germline): MRHNA, SNTAGT. Trimming removed 2 bases from V and 11 bases from J; junction bases left unmatched: 3. The CDR3 consists of 13 residues. Here the CDR3 DNA reads TGTGCCAGCAGTGACGGACTAGCGGACAAGCAGTTCTTC. Encoded protein: CASSDGLADKQFF.

The chain recombines TRBV29-1 with TRBJ1-1; D might be TRBD1 (6 bases). The V gene's germline CDR1 is SQVTM and CDR2 ANQGSEA. This CDR3 is 12 amino acids long. Between the trimmed V and J ends, which lost 6 bases and 7 bases, there was a span of 15 bases. The CDR3: CSVRGQGIEAFF. DNA of the CDR3: TGCAGCGTGAGGGGTCAGGGGATTGAAGCTTTCTTT.

DNA for the CDR3: TGCAGTGCTAGCATAGCGGATCCCCAGTTCTTC. Amino acid sequence: CSASIADPQFF. V gene TRBV20-1 combines with J gene TRBJ2-1, with D possibly TRBD2 on 6 matching bases. Trimming left V 3 bases short and J 13 bases short, with 13 bases between. The CDR3 loop spans 11 amino acids. CDR1 is DFQATT, CDR2 SNEGSKA, per germline (reference sequence).